Shown below are 14 T cell receptor beta chains from a single sample sequenced in a study of blood T cell repertoires in COVID-19. Measured with immunoSEQ multiplex PCR; TCRdb has only the in-frame clones, and not every one. The profile shows fewer than 100,000 clones, 75% to 85% of them singletons. The sample was peripheral blood. The receptors were gathered from a man between 45 and 60 years old with COVID-19, enrolled during active disease.

The rearrangement links TRBV7-9 to TRBJ2-1; TRBD2 matches 10 bases. Losses at the gene ends were 5 bases for V and 3 bases for J; bases not matched to a gene: 7. Germline CDR1 SEHNR, CDR2 FQNEAQ (reference sequence). The CDR3 is 16 amino acids. This chain's CDR3 is CASSTRSSGGYNEQFF. CDR3 DNA sequence: TGTGCCAGCAGCACCAGATCTAGCGGGGGCTACAATGAGCAGTTCTTC.

The chain combines TRBV5-8 with TRBJ2-5, with 9 bases identical to TRBD1. The CDR3 is 16 residues long. Germline V gene sequence: CDR1 SGHTS, CDR2 YDEGEE. J lost 4 bases, V lost 3 bases, and 10 bases had no gene match. The CDR3: CASSYGTGTGRETQYF. The CDR3 DNA is TGTGCCAGCAGCTACGGTACCGGGACAGGGCGAGAGACCCAGTACTTC.

The rearrangement uses TRBV28 and TRBJ1-4, with TRBD1 identical over 7 bases. V dropped 2 bases and J dropped 1; count of bases not matched to a gene: 1. Germline CDR1 is MDHEN and CDR2 is SYDVKM. The CDR3 covers 15 residues. The CDR3 nucleotides read TGTGCCAGCAGTTTAACAGGGGTAACTAATGAAAAACTGTTTTTT. Amino acids: CASSLTGVTNEKLFF.

The rearrangement links TRBV28 to TRBJ1-5; TRBD1 matches 9 bases. Trimming took 3 bases from V and 4 from J; bases not matched to a gene: 4. The length of the CDR3 is 15 residues. In germline, CDR1 is MDHEN, CDR2 SYDVKM. The CDR3 sequence: CASSLRTGANQPQHF. CDR3 bases: TGTGCCAGCAGTTTGCGGACAGGGGCTAATCAGCCCCAGCATTTT.

The rearrangement joins TRBV4-2 to TRBJ1-1; TRBD1 is a possible D gene (6 bases). Trimming took 4 bases from V and 2 from J, leaving 11 bases between them. CDR3 length: 14 residues. Germline lookup yields CDR1 LGHNA and CDR2 YNFKEQ. DNA of the CDR3: TGTGCCAGCAGCCCGGACAGTCGAAACACTGAAGCTTTCTTT. Its protein product is CASSPDSRNTEAFF.

The chain carries TRBV24-1 and TRBJ2-1; TRBD2 matches at 11 bases. V was clipped by 7 bases and J by 0 bases; unmatched bases: 4. From germline, CDR1 is KGHDR and CDR2 SFDVKD. The CDR3 totals 16 residues. As DNA, the CDR3 is TGTGCCACCAGCGGGACTAGCGGAACCTCCTACAATGAGCAGTTCTTC. It specifies CATSGTSGTSYNEQFF.

This chain connects TRBV6-5 to TRBJ2-2; 11 positions agree with TRBD1. J was trimmed by 7 bases and V by 11 bases; bases with no gene match: 9. This CDR3 region has 14 residues. Germline CDR1 MNHEY, CDR2 SVGAGI. The CDR3 loop reads CAGNRDRGIGELFF. CDR3 coding DNA: TGTGCCGGAAACCGGGACAGGGGGATCGGGGAGCTGTTTTTT.

The chain has TRBV28 and TRBJ1-6; weak D call: TRBD1 (5 bases). The CDR3 totals 14 residues. V lost 11 bases and J 7 bases, leaving 18 bases between the germline ends. Germline CDR1 MDHEN, CDR2 SYDVKM. This chain's CDR3 is CASGRVVGNSPLHF. In DNA, the CDR3 is TGTGCCTCAGGGAGGGTGGTAGGAAATTCACCCCTCCACTTT. Based on the CDR3 plus reference TRBV28 and TRBJ1-6, the full variable domain is DVKVTQSSRYLVKRTGEKVFLECVQDMDHENMFWYRQDPGLGLRLIYFSYDVKMKEKGDIPEGYSVSREKKERFSLILESASTNQTSMYLCASGRVVGNSPLHFGNGTRLTVT.

V and J are TRBV12-3 or TRBV12-4 and TRBJ1-1, with D hard to call. There are 12 residues in the CDR3. V lost 5 bases to trimming and J lost 5 bases, with 9 bases between them. CDR3 nucleotide sequence: TGTGCCAGCAGTCCCCTTCGTACTGAAGCTTTCTTT. This codes for CASSPLRTEAFF.

The chain couples TRBV5-4 to TRBJ2-3, with a possible D match to TRBD2 (5 bases). The CDR3 is 13 residues long. Trimming cost V 8 bases and J 3 bases, with 13 bases left between them. CDR1 SGHNT and CDR2 YYREEE come from the germline V gene (reference sequence). The CDR3 spells CASERDGTDTQYF. In DNA, the CDR3 is TGTGCCAGTGAACGGGATGGGACAGATACGCAGTATTTT.

The chain joins TRBV4-3 to TRBJ2-7, with 9 positions matching TRBD2. This CDR3 comprises 16 residues. The V gene end was trimmed by 0 bases and the J gene end by 2 bases; junction bases not matched to a gene: 5. Germline CDR1 LGHNA, CDR2 YSLEER. CDR3 residues: CASSQDASGIPYEQYF. CDR3 DNA sequence: TGCGCCAGCAGCCAAGATGCTAGCGGGATCCCCTACGAGCAGTACTTC.

This rearrangement joins TRBV10-3 to TRBJ2-7, with 8 nucleotides matching TRBD1. V shed 10 bases and J 0 bases; nucleotides not matched to a gene: 5. The V gene's germline CDR1 is ENHRY and CDR2 SYGVKD. CDR3 size: 13 residues. CDR3 sequence reads: CATGQGYSYEQYF. The CDR3 DNA is TGTGCCACCGGACAGGGATACTCCTACGAGCAGTACTTC.

This chain links TRBV6-5 with TRBJ1-5, with 7 bases aligning to TRBD1. This CDR3 region has 15 residues. Germline CDR1 is MNHEY and CDR2 is SVGAGI. J was trimmed by 3 bases and V by 4 bases; bases with no gene match: 6. The CDR3 protein is CASSSGTEINQPQHF. The CDR3 nucleotides read TGTGCCAGCAGTTCCGGGACAGAGATCAATCAGCCCCAGCATTTT.

This chain's CDR3 is CTSSQVPPGGSNQPQHF. In DNA, the CDR3 is TGCACCAGCAGCCAAGTGCCCCCAGGGGGGAGCAATCAGCCCCAGCATTTT. This chain links TRBV1 with TRBJ1-5; the D call TRBD1 from the table was never checked on the DNA. TRBV1 is shown as a pseudogene. CDR3 size: 17 residues.